Sequencing of this T cell receptor beta chain was carried out in a study of cytomegalovirus exposure and HLA in healthy donors (dated by TCRdb to about 2017). Describing the broader study: In an earlier analysis of approximately 500 of the donors, 276 Gb of sequence data and approximately 120 million unique TCR beta sequences from roughly 180 million T cells were reported. An early release covering roughly 580 HLA-typed donors comprised 250 to 350 gigabases of sequencing data and some 79 million unique TCR sequences. Of the roughly 400 genotyped donors, approximately 82% fell in the genetic ancestry cluster associated with self-reported Caucasian donors. The study aimed to test whether cataloging public T cell receptors could reveal signatures of past pathogen exposure. The T cell repertoires of 666 subjects were profiled by immunosequencing and related to cytomegalovirus serostatus. Along with the roughly 670-subject first cohort, a separate validation cohort of approximately 110 different subjects was used. The study combined high-throughput TCR immunosequencing, statistical association of individual TCRs with disease status, and machine learning to predict cytomegalovirus infection status. A later analysis re-analyzed previously published TCR beta repertoires from 500 to 700 donors and added high-resolution HLA genotyping to study TCR occurrence patterns. In the later analysis, no new phenotypic data were used to find candidate immune exposures; instead, reliance was placed on TCR beta sequences and their occurrence across donors. An earlier analysis of some 500 of the donors applied high-throughput TCR beta sequencing to assess whether each TCR beta V gene segment acted as functional or pseudogenic. Donor age, sex, ethnicity and CMV serostatus were compiled together with the repertoire data. In a later genetic analysis, genome-wide SNP genotypes for about three fifths of the 666 donors were used, and that subset was treated as a discovery cohort. All discovery cohort repertoires had been generated using a single sequencing platform. Class I and class II HLA loci were covered by the typing at four-digit resolution. The number of typed donors differed by locus: about 620-640 for A, B, C, DRB1 and DQB1; 522 for DQA1; 606 for DPA1; and some 430 for DPB1. Roughly 5 DR-DQ haplotypes were handled as single units for association and clustering, since linkage in the cohort was strong. Across around 400 genotyped donors of the cohort, an average of about 200,000 unique TCR beta nucleotide sequences per donor were sequenced, and approximately 17% of those sequences were non-productive.

Broader findings and caveats from the paper: HLA typing was unavailable for some donors at each locus, so association tests used only the typed subset. The authors suggested that the approach could potentially be generalized to other disease states and immunological phenotypes. In the study, approximately 160 TCR beta chains were listed as associated with cytomegalovirus. Because counts were too low, seventeen rarely observed V segments, including chromosome 9 orphons, were excluded from the earlier analysis of a few hundred of the donors. A cluster of highly shared sequence variants was judged likely to represent a technical artifact of the sequencing pipeline. A later analysis found that HLA-associated TCR beta chains were more clonally expanded and had lower generation probabilities than equally common non-associated chains. In a later analysis, most CMV-associated TCR beta chains were found to appear HLA-restricted, with HLA associations seemingly driven largely by CMV exposure. Some IMGT-functional V segments, including TRBV6-2 and TRBV6-3, could not be distinguished by the 87-base-pair reads and were therefore excluded. A further reported finding was that TCR beta sequences accurately predicted the HLA-A and HLA-B alleles for most subjects in the first cohort. The only immune exposure information available for the cohort was CMV serostatus. A later genetic analysis reported fewer N-insertions in productive TCRs among donors in an Asian-associated ancestry cluster than the roughly 720-donor mean. Cytomegalovirus status was reported to be diagnosed by the classifier with high specificity and sensitivity in both the original and validation cohorts. In a later analysis, 15,000 to 20,000 TCR beta sequences were associated with specific HLA alleles at a false discovery rate of 0.05. Linkage disequilibrium might explain the correlated functional status among segregating V segments, but an unknown experimental factor could not be excluded. An association between a missense DCLRE1C variant and V-gene and J-gene trimming of TCR beta chains was found in a later genetic analysis and replicated in an independent cohort. A later analysis found that TCR association rates varied across HLA loci, with DRB1 alleles showing the most associated TCRs and HLA-C alleles the fewest. When HLA alleles, especially DR and DQ, strongly co-occurred, TCR associations were difficult to assign to individual alleles. Most TCR sequences were seen in very few donors, while some public TCRs were found in many individuals. In this cohort, only TCR beta chains were sequenced, and detectable features were limited by the absence of alpha or paired-chain data. Roughly uniform sequencing depth across donors was assumed in presence/absence analyses, although this assumption may not hold. An earlier analysis of roughly 570 of the donors showed that most TCR beta V segments appeared in productive rearrangements either about 90% or about 30% of the time, which broadly matched IMGT annotations. In vitro tests confirmed that three of the cytomegalovirus-associated TCR beta chains recognize cytomegalovirus antigens. A later analysis reported that several top co-occurrence clusters appeared linked to parvovirus B19, influenza, CMV and Epstein-Barr virus.

Libraries came from the immunoSEQ multiplex PCR assay. For the multiplex PCR, a mixture combining 60 forward primers for TCR Vbeta segments and 13 reverse primers for TCR Jbeta segments was used. The CDR3 region of rearranged TCR beta genes was amplified from genomic DNA with a multiplex PCR assay. On the Illumina HiSeq System, the amplified TCR beta libraries were sequenced as 87-base-pair reads. In the source study's methods: A later analysis tallied about 77 million unique TCR beta chains across the 700 or so repertoires, and about 12 million of those chains were shared by two or more donors. To remove PCR and sequencing errors, raw reads were error-corrected and collapsed into unique sequences using a nearest-neighbor algorithm that merged closely related sequences. Alignment of CDR3 sequences to IMGT reference sequences was used to assign V, D and J gene segments. For a sequence to be retained, a match of at least six nucleotides was required to both a V gene segment and a J gene segment. A rearrangement was called productive if the CDR3 had no stop codons and remained in frame with V and J, and every other rearrangement was called non-productive. CDR3 was defined according to IMGT convention as the region running from the second conserved V-encoded cysteine to the conserved J-encoded phenylalanine. The earlier analysis of about 560 of the donors excluded any sequence lacking an unambiguous match to a single V gene segment. An earlier analysis of some 610 of the donors called V segments functional above 56.7% productive rearrangements and segregating when the between-donor standard deviation exceeded 5%. A statistical classification framework was built to diagnose cytomegalovirus status from the catalog of TCR beta chain sequences. A later analysis assigned V and J genes by comparing TCR nucleotide sequences with IMGT/GENE-DB human TR gene sequences. Using the TCRdist pipeline, a later analysis assigned CDR3 sequences along with most-parsimonious VDJ recombination scenarios. In a later analysis, each TCR beta chain was defined by its CDR3 amino acid sequence together with its V-gene family, and reads lacking a unique V-gene family were excluded. As a way to deal with suspected cross-contamination and a sequencing artifact, a later analysis dropped 450 to 600 nucleotide sequences that were highly shared and had low generation probability. A later analysis calculated a clonal expansion index for each public chain from normalized within-repertoire ranks of inferred template counts. In a later analysis, generation probabilities were computed using a VDJ recombination model fitted to out-of-frame rearrangements, and the results were checked against IGoR. A later analysis scored TCR-TCR, TCR-HLA and TCR-CMV co-occurrence with hypergeometric tests, applying a repertoire-size bias correction to TCR pairs. A later analysis estimated false discovery rates by permuting HLA or CMV assignments 20 times. In a later analysis, co-occurring TCRs were grouped using DBSCAN, with TCRdist sequence similarity added in when clustering inside HLA-allele-positive subsets. Repertoires with fewer than 30,000 or more than 120,000 public chains, plus five repertoires with anomalous nucleotide sharing, were excluded from co-occurrence clustering. TCRdb took over this immuneACCESS table, retaining in-frame rearrangements with V and J assigned. Such tables are incomplete; in checked studies, under half of the missing clones stem from an unresolved V gene, and the remainder is unexplained. Clone size and the V and J calls come from that table; the DNA yielded D and trimming. This sample holds approximately 190,000 clones; roughly 82% were observed only once. The top ten constitute about 2.4% of the sample.

V and J are truncated by 6 bases and 1 base respectively, leaving an intervening sequence of 8 bases. The CDR3 spans 14 residues, from the cysteine through the phenylalanine. The read is trimmed to its CDR3 DNA, 42 bases read in frame from base 1. The CDR1 and CDR2 encoded by the germline V gene are SGHRS and YFSETQ. With regard to this clone: Its antigen is still unknown. The sample holds no much larger clone one base away, and base qualities are not on file.

The cohort was made up of under 800 healthy bone marrow donors. Cohort members were all nominally healthy when sampled, although unrecorded immune exposures were likely present. The donor tested CMV seropositive and was one of the 289 seropositive cohort members. Every donor gave a peripheral blood sample, and the peripheral blood mononuclear cells from that sample were used for TCR beta sequencing. Genomic DNA was extracted from the blood cell samples with the Qiagen DNeasy Blood Extraction Kit. This receptor was taken from a woman aged 50 to 60 in good health and CMV-seropositive. Sequenced material: PBMCs. The chain links TRBV5-1 with TRBJ2-6; the D gene assignment is ambiguous. This receptor has the CDR3 CASKAGSGANVLTF. The nucleotide sequence reads as follows: TGCGCCAGCAAGGCCGGGTCTGGGGCCAACGTCCTGACTTTC. This CDR3, with the reference TRBV5-1 and TRBJ2-6 proteins standing in past its ends, gives the full variable domain KAGVTQTPRYLIKTRGQQVTLSCSPISGHRSVSWYQQTPGQGLQFLFEYFSETQRNKGNFPGRFSGRQFSNSRSEMNVSTLELGDSALYLCASKAGSGANVLTFGAGSRLTVL.